The 20 T cell receptor beta chains listed next were all sequenced from one sample in a study of blood T cell repertoires in COVID-19. Method: immunoSEQ multiplex PCR; TCRdb's copy keeps in-frame clones and lacks some. The table shows 300,000 to 400,000 clones, with around nine tenths occurring only once. The specimen was peripheral blood. The receptors were gathered from a man in his forties or fifties with active or convalescent COVID-19.

V and J are TRBV29-1 and TRBJ2-5; 7 positions match TRBD1. Germline CDR1 is SQVTM and CDR2 is ANQGSEA. This CDR3 region has 13 residues. With V trimmed by 4 bases and J by 13 bases, 15 bases remained unmatched. As DNA, the CDR3 is TGCAGCGTTGCGAAAGGGCCAGGGGGACCCGGGTACTTC. Translating it yields CSVAKGPGGPGYF.

In this sample, this clone turned up a few times. The V call is TRBV27, the J call TRBJ1-2; maybe TRBD1 (5 bases). Germline-derived CDR1 and CDR2 are MNHEY and SMNVEV (reference sequence). There are 16 residues in the CDR3. V lost 0 bases and J 0 bases, leaving 11 bases between the germline ends. CDR3 in amino acids: CASSLSGQYTNYGYTF. Written as DNA, the CDR3 is TGTGCCAGCAGTTTATCGGGGCAGTATACTAACTATGGCTACACCTTC.

The table lists this clone with a count of one. The chain has TRBV7-2 and TRBJ2-5; 12 bases are shared with TRBD2. Germline values: CDR1 SGHTA, CDR2 FQGNSA. This CDR3 comprises 16 residues. V lost 3 bases and J lost 2; bases outside the gene matches: 4. DNA of the CDR3: TGTGCCAGCAGCTTCATGACTAGCGGGGGACAAGAGACCCAGTACTTC. It specifies CASSFMTSGGQETQYF. Full variable domain (remainder filled in from reference TRBV7-2 and TRBJ2-5): GAGVSQSPSNKVTEKGKDVELRCDPISGHTALYWYRQSLGQGLEFLIYFQGNSAPDKSGLPSDRFSAERTGGSVSTLTIQRTQQEDSAVYLCASSFMTSGGQETQYFGPGTRLLVL.

The rearrangement uses TRBV9 and TRBJ2-2; maybe TRBD1 (6 bases). The V end was cut by 3 bases, the J end by 7 bases, with 19 bases between. This CDR3 is 16 amino acids long. Germline-derived CDR1 and CDR2 are SGDLS and YYNGEE. The CDR3 nucleotides read TGTGCCAGCAGCGCCTCGGACCGCCAGGGGTTCGGGGAGCTGTTTTTT. Its translation is CASSASDRQGFGELFF.

This rearrangement joins TRBV7-3 to TRBJ2-5; a weak D match, TRBD1 (6 bases). The germline gives CDR1 SGHTA, CDR2 FQGTGA. Trimming took off 5 bases at V and 4 bases at J, with 17 bases between the two ends. The CDR3 is 15 amino acids. As DNA, the CDR3 is TGTGCCAGCAGCCTCGGCAGGGGCGGCGGAGAGACCCAGTACTTC. This translates into CASSLGRGGGETQYF.

The chain recombines TRBV10-2 with TRBJ1-2; the D is unclear. Trimming removed 2 bases at V and 3 bases at J, with 7 bases between. Germline loops: CDR1 WSHSY, CDR2 SAAADI. The CDR3 covers 13 residues. The CDR3 loop reads CASSEREDYGYTF. DNA of the CDR3: TGCGCCAGCAGTGAGAGGGAGGACTATGGCTACACCTTC.

CDR3 protein: CASRGYRDSGANVLTF. In nucleotides, the CDR3 is TGTGCCAGCAGAGGCTACAGGGACTCTGGGGCCAACGTCCTGACTTTC. The chain employs TRBV28 and TRBJ2-6; TRBD1 is a possible D gene (6 bases). This CDR3 spans 16 amino acids. The germline V and J ends were trimmed by 6 bases and 0 bases, with 12 bases remaining between them. The germline CDR1 and CDR2 sequences are MDHEN and SYDVKM.

Only a few counts were recorded for this clone. The CDR3 coding sequence is TGTGCCAGCAGTTGGCCAGGGCTCTCACCCCTCCACTTT. Protein sequence: CASSWPGLSPLHF. V and J are TRBV28 and TRBJ1-6; D might be TRBD1 (5 bases). Trimming removed 4 bases from V and 10 bases from J, with 11 bases in between. CDR3 length equals 13 residues. Per germline, CDR1 MDHEN and CDR2 SYDVKM.

V and J are TRBV27 and TRBJ2-6; 8 positions agree with TRBD1. J was trimmed by 2 bases and V by 6 bases; bases with no gene match: 9. The CDR3 has 17 amino acids. CDR1 is MNHEY, CDR2 SMNVEV, per germline (reference sequence). In nucleotides, the CDR3 is TGTGCCAGCAGACCCGGACAGGGTTTCACTGGGGCCAACGTCCTGACTTTC. Translating it yields CASRPGQGFTGANVLTF.

This chain uses TRBV10-1 with TRBJ2-1; 15 bases fit TRBD2. V dropped 8 bases and J dropped 0; count of bases not matched to a gene: 5. CDR3 length equals 17 residues. The germline gives CDR1 WNHNN, CDR2 SYGVQD (reference sequence). The CDR3, as DNA: TGCGCCAGCCCGGGACTAGCGGGGGGCTGCTCCTACAATGAGCAGTTCTTC. The encoded protein is CASPGLAGGCSYNEQFF.

The chain uses TRBV28 and TRBJ2-7; 8 bases are a match to TRBD1. V gave up 3 bases and J gave up 4 bases; unmatched junction bases: 5. This CDR3 is 14 amino acids long. Germline V gene data show CDR1 as MDHEN and CDR2 as SYDVKM. The CDR3 nucleotides are TGTGCCAGCAGTTTGGCAGGGGGCGGATACGAGCAGTACTTC. It yields the protein CASSLAGGGYEQYF.

The chain uses TRBV5-4 and TRBJ2-3; D is possibly TRBD2 (6 bases). Germline CDR1 reads SGHNT; CDR2 reads YYREEE (reference sequence). The CDR3 runs to 16 residues. The ends were cut back, 1 base at V and 0 bases at J, with 12 bases in the middle. CDR3 DNA: TGTGCCAGCAGCTTGATGGGGGGTCGGAGCACAGATACGCAGTATTTT. Translating gives CASSLMGGRSTDTQYF.

The V and J genes are TRBV5-6 and TRBJ1-1; a weak D match, TRBD1 (5 bases). The CDR3 length is 14 residues. CDR1 and CDR2 from the germline V gene are SGHDT and YYEEEE. Trimming left V 2 bases short and J 1 base short, with 9 bases between. CDR3: CASSLRTGNTEAFF. The CDR3 coding sequence is TGTGCCAGCAGCTTAAGAACAGGGAACACTGAAGCTTTCTTT.

The rearrangement links TRBV10-1 to TRBJ1-6; 7 bases agree with TRBD1. Germline values: CDR1 WNHNN, CDR2 SYGVQD (reference sequence). This CDR3 region has 18 residues. Trimming removed 6 bases from V and 5 bases from J; junction bases left unmatched: 16. The CDR3 protein is CASRGHYQGGPNNSPLHF. The DNA of the CDR3 is TGCGCCAGCAGAGGACATTACCAGGGGGGCCCTAATAATTCACCCCTCCACTTT.

This clone showed up just once. The chain links TRBV5-5 to TRBJ1-1; possibly TRBD1 for D (5 bases). The CDR3 covers 16 residues. The germline gives CDR1 SGHKS, CDR2 YYEKEE (reference sequence). V was shortened by 1 base and J by 4 bases, with 17 bases between the two germline ends. In nucleotides, the CDR3 is TGTGCCAGCAGCTTGTTATTGCAGGGATCGGGCACTGAAGCTTTCTTT. It codes for CASSLLLQGSGTEAFF.

V usage is TRBV28 and J usage is TRBJ2-7; 10 bases map to TRBD2. The CDR3 sequence is 15 residues long. With V trimmed by 1 base and J by 0 bases, 0 bases remained unmatched. Germline V gives CDR1 MDHEN, CDR2 SYDVKM. CDR3 nucleotides: TGTGCCAGCAGTTTATCTAGCGGGAGCTCCTACGAGCAGTACTTC. Translation gives CASSLSSGSSYEQYF. Full variable domain (remainder filled in from reference TRBV28 and TRBJ2-7): DVKVTQSSRYLVKRTGEKVFLECVQDMDHENMFWYRQDPGLGLRLIYFSYDVKMKEKGDIPEGYSVSREKKERFSLILESASTNQTSMYLCASSLSSGSSYEQYFGPGTRLTVT.

The CDR3 loop is CASSITGAGYTF. CDR3 nucleotide sequence: TGTGCCAGTAGTATCACAGGCGCGGGCTACACCTTC. The chain uses TRBV19 and TRBJ1-2; weak D call: TRBD1 (5 bases). The V end lost 3 bases, the J end lost 8 bases, and 10 bases lay between the germline ends. The CDR3 loop spans 12 amino acids. Per the germline V gene, CDR1 is LNHDA and CDR2 is SQIVND (reference sequence). The entire variable domain, with the rest obtained from reference TRBV19 and TRBJ1-2, is as follows: DGGITQSPKYLFRKEGQNVTLSCEQNLNHDAMYWYRQDPGQGLRLIYYSQIVNDFQKGDIAEGYSVSREKKESFPLTVTSAQKNPTAFYLCASSITGAGYTFGSGTRLTVV.

V usage is TRBV7-2 and J usage is TRBJ1-4; D gene ambiguous. Trimming removed 1 base from V and 5 bases from J, with 14 bases in between. This CDR3 region has 16 residues. Germline V CDR1 and CDR2: SGHTA, FQGNSA. This CDR3 is CASSLEVAELNEKLFF. The CDR3, as DNA: TGTGCCAGCAGCTTAGAAGTGGCGGAATTAAATGAAAAACTGTTTTTT.

V usage is TRBV18 and J usage is TRBJ2-3, with 13 bases identical to TRBD2. This CDR3 is built from 17 residues. Germline V gene lookup returns CDR1 KGHSH and CDR2 LQKENI. Trimming cost V 0 bases and J 2 bases; bases outside gene matches: 2. The CDR3 region has the DNA TGTGCCAGCTCACCACCACTAGCGGGGGGGCTCACAGATACGCAGTATTTT. It encodes CASSPPLAGGLTDTQYF.

The chain joins TRBV7-2 to TRBJ2-7; 9 bases align to TRBD2. V was clipped by 5 bases and J by 2 bases; unmatched bases: 4. This CDR3 is built from 14 residues. Germline loops: CDR1 SGHTA, CDR2 FQGNSA. The chain's CDR3 is CASSPSGDPYEQYF. The CDR3 nucleotides read TGTGCCAGCAGCCCTAGCGGGGACCCCTACGAGCAGTACTTC.